Below are 17 T cell receptor beta chains sequenced from a single sample in a study of a mutant IDH1 vaccine in newly diagnosed glioma. Time point described: week 11, during vaccination. Vaccination used 300 ug of mutant IDH1 20-mer peptide per dose, with topical imiquimod. These receptors are not linked to any known antigen. Generated by immunoSEQ multiplex PCR, the TCRdb table keeps only in-frame clones and is missing some. This table has around 130,000 clones, around three quarters appearing once. Sequenced here: PBMCs, sampled from a glioma patient whose treatment included an IDH1 peptide vaccine. The receptor source for this set is a man aged 35 to 55 with glioma.

The chain uses TRBV4-3 and TRBJ2-7; D gene unclear. The V and J ends lost 0 bases and 4 bases respectively, with 10 bases between them. Germline V CDR1 and CDR2: LGHNA, YSLEER. The CDR3 runs 14 residues. CDR3 DNA: TGCGCCAGCAGCCAAGATGTTTGGGGTTACGAGCAGTACTTC. Translation: CASSQDVWGYEQYF.

V usage is TRBV27 and J usage is TRBJ2-1; D ambiguous. CDR1 and CDR2 (germline): MNHEY, SMNVEV (reference sequence). There are 14 residues in the CDR3. Trimming cost V 5 bases and J 4 bases, with 12 bases left between them. DNA for the CDR3: TGTGCCAGCAGTCTCCCTTCCGGATACAATGAGCAGTTCTTC. Translated, it gives CASSLPSGYNEQFF.

The chain is built from TRBV19 and TRBJ2-6, with 7 bases aligning to TRBD1. Germline V gene data show CDR1 as LNHDA and CDR2 as SQIVND (reference sequence). The trim removed 5 bases at V and 4 bases at J, leaving 11 bases unmatched. The CDR3 totals 17 residues. In nucleotides, the CDR3 is TGTGCCAGTAGTCCTGGGACAGTGCTCTCCGGGGCCAACGTCCTGACTTTC. Translated: CASSPGTVLSGANVLTF.

The CDR3 DNA is TGTGCCACCTCCGGGACAGGGGGTGAAAAACTGTTTTTT. Its protein is CATSGTGGEKLFF. The chain joins TRBV6-5 to TRBJ1-4; 11 bases match TRBD1. V was pared by 10 bases and J by 7 bases, with 5 bases of the junction left unmatched. Germline V lookup: CDR1 MNHEY, CDR2 SVGAGI. The CDR3 contains 13 residues.

The CDR3 sequence: CASSSGFGGGEQYF. CDR3 in DNA: TGTGCCAGCAGCTCAGGCTTTGGGGGGGGAGAGCAGTACTTC. The chain uses TRBV5-4 and TRBJ2-7; TRBD2 aligns across 7 bases. The junction had 10 bases not matched to a gene; V was cut back by 3 bases and J by 7 bases. From germline, CDR1 is SGHNT and CDR2 YYREEE (reference sequence). The CDR3 has 14 amino acids.

The chain combines TRBV11-2 with TRBJ1-2; weak D call: TRBD1 (6 bases). V lost 5 bases, J lost 0 bases, and 7 bases lay in between. The CDR3 runs 13 residues. Germline CDR1 reads SGHAT; CDR2 reads FQNNGV. The CDR3 loop reads CASSDRTNYGYTF. CDR3 nucleotides: TGTGCCAGCAGCGACAGGACTAACTATGGCTACACCTTC.

This sequence joins TRBV4-3 and TRBJ2-3; no reliable D call. V lost 0 bases to trimming and J lost 2 bases, with 15 bases between them. Germline V gene data show CDR1 as LGHNA and CDR2 as YSLEER. The CDR3 length is 17 residues. DNA of the CDR3: TGCGCCAGCAGCCAAGAAAGGAGCGCACCCCCCACAGATACGCAGTATTTT. This gives the protein CASSQERSAPPTDTQYF.

This clone came up a few times. The gene calls are TRBV6-5 and TRBJ1-1; a possible D gene is TRBD1 (5 bases). V lost 6 bases, J lost 3 bases, and 14 bases lay in between. CDR3 length: 14 residues. Germline V gene data show CDR1 as MNHEY and CDR2 as SVGAGI. CDR3 region: CASSRVGADTEAFF. CDR3 bases: TGTGCCAGCAGCCGGGTAGGGGCCGACACTGAAGCTTTCTTT.

This rearrangement joins TRBV7-9 to TRBJ2-5, with 10 bases aligning to TRBD2. Germline V gene sequence: CDR1 SEHNR, CDR2 FQNEAQ (reference sequence). The CDR3 is 15 residues long. V was pared by 5 bases and J by 2 bases, with 5 bases of the junction left unmatched. CDR3 region: CASSPGTSEQETQYF. In nucleotides, the CDR3 is TGTGCCAGCAGCCCCGGGACTAGCGAACAAGAGACCCAGTACTTC.

The chain recombines TRBV16 with TRBJ1-2, with D perhaps matching TRBD1 (6 bases). V lost 7 bases, J lost 8 bases, and 20 bases lay in between. Germline V gene lookup returns CDR1 KGHSY and CDR2 FQNENV. The CDR3 has 14 residues. CDR3 protein: CASNQDSLKEGYTF. In DNA form, the CDR3 reads TGTGCCAGCAACCAGGACAGCCTCAAGGAGGGCTACACCTTC.

The chain joins TRBV25-1 to TRBJ1-3; D not certain. Germline lookup yields CDR1 MGHDK and CDR2 SYGVNS. V shed 1 base and J shed 2 bases, with 9 bases lying between them. This CDR3 region has 15 residues. CDR3 DNA sequence: TGTGCCAGCAGTGAATTGGCGGGGACTGGAAACACCATATATTTT. As protein: CASSELAGTGNTIYF.

The CDR3 coding sequence is TGCGCCAGCAGCCAAGACGCTTGGACCTACGAGCAGTACTTC. Amino acid sequence: CASSQDAWTYEQYF. The rearrangement uses TRBV4-3 and TRBJ2-7; D is undetermined. This CDR3 region has 14 residues. Trimming cost V 0 bases and J 2 bases, with 8 bases left between them. Germline CDR1 is LGHNA and CDR2 is YSLEER.

The CDR3 is CASSQPGTGGGEQYF. CDR3 nucleotides: TGTGCCAGCAGTCAACCCGGGACAGGGGGAGGGGAGCAGTACTTC. The J gene is TRBJ2-7, the V gene TRBV6-5; 11 nucleotides agree with TRBD1. Unmatched junction bases numbered 10, after V lost 5 bases and J lost 7 bases. Germline lookup yields CDR1 MNHEY and CDR2 SVGAGI. The CDR3 runs to 15 residues.

V and J are TRBV9 and TRBJ1-4, with TRBD1 identical over 7 bases. The CDR3 runs to 13 residues. Per the germline V gene, CDR1 is SGDLS and CDR2 is YYNGEE. Losses at the gene ends were 4 bases for V and 8 bases for J; bases not matched to a gene: 5. The CDR3 here is CASSPEGGEKLFF. The CDR3 DNA sequence: TGTGCCAGCAGCCCAGAAGGGGGCGAAAAACTGTTTTTT.

The rearrangement links TRBV4-3 to TRBJ2-1, with TRBD2 identical over 9 bases. Germline V gene sequence: CDR1 LGHNA, CDR2 YSLEER. The CDR3 consists of 16 residues. V was clipped by 0 bases and J by 7 bases; unmatched bases: 7. CDR3 DNA: TGCGCCAGCAGCCAAGACAAGGTGGCGGGAGGGAATGAGCAGTTCTTC. This sequence encodes CASSQDKVAGGNEQFF.

The chain has TRBV4-1 and TRBJ1-6; D unresolved. Trimming removed 1 base from V and 3 bases from J, with 7 bases in between. From germline, CDR1 is MGHRA and CDR2 YSYEKL. The CDR3 runs 15 residues. In DNA, the CDR3 is TGCGCCAGCAGCCAAGCACAGAACTATAATTCACCCCTCCACTTT. Residues: CASSQAQNYNSPLHF.

Ten or more counts support this clone. The V gene is TRBV19, the J gene TRBJ2-1; a weak D match, TRBD1 (5 bases). CDR3 size: 17 residues. Germline loops: CDR1 LNHDA, CDR2 SQIVND (reference sequence). With 2 bases removed from V and 5 bases from J, the gap between germline ends came to 19 bases. CDR3 amino acids: CASSIWTFPKVNNEQFF. The CDR3 DNA is TGTGCCAGTAGTATATGGACATTTCCGAAAGTTAACAATGAGCAGTTCTTC.